This TCR beta chain was captured in a study of T cells in Graves' hyperthyroidism and ophthalmopathy. Study results and caveats: Ophthalmopathy was distinguished from stable hyperthyroidism by 13 V-J signatures.

Note on this clonotype: The antigen is unknown.

Germline V gene data show CDR1 as SEHNR and CDR2 as FQNEAQ (reference sequence). There are 15 residues in the CDR3. V lost 4 bases and J 2 bases, leaving 15 bases between the germline ends. RNA transcripts provided the source from which TCR beta CDR3 regions were amplified. TCR CDR3 regions were first amplified by RT-PCR with HTBI primers. Using its own MiXCR run on the multiplex PCR reads, TCRdb lists one record per CDR3 protein. The table lists hundreds of thousands of distinct CDR3 sequences, about half of them singletons, with 8.2% in the top ten. The sequence came from a woman aged 18-29 years with Graves' hyperthyroidism. Sequencing used peripheral blood or thyroid tissue (not recorded which). The chain is built from TRBV7-9 and TRBJ2-7; no definite D call. The CDR3 reads CASSSGRTEAYEQYF. The CDR3 bases are TGTGCCAGCAGCTCAGGTAGGACCGAAGCCTACGAGCAGTACTTC. The complete variable domain, with remaining parts taken from reference TRBV7-9 and TRBJ2-7, reads DTGVSQNPRHKITKRGQNVTFRCDPISEHNRLYWYRQTLGQGPEFLTYFQNEAQLEKSRLLSDRFSAERPKGSFSTLEIQRTEQGDSAMYLCASSSGRTEAYEQYFGPGTRLTVT.